This entry lists 16 T cell receptor beta chains sequenced from one sample in a study of low-dose radiotherapy and immunotherapy resistance in tumors. Time point indicated: before trial treatment. First-strand cDNA relied on TRAV- and TRBV-specific primers spanning alpha and beta chains. It was with a constant-region primer and a V-primer adapter that TCRs were amplified over approximately 18 PCR cycles. MiXCR was run by TCRdb on the reads, yielding one entry per CDR3 protein. The sample has more than 85,000 distinct CDR3 sequences; under 10% are singletons. The sample in question was PBMCs, obtained before treatment. Receptors originate from a male donor with prostate cancer.

This clonotype was counted many times. CDR3 residues: CASSGLAGGGGELFF. The CDR3 DNA reads as TGTGCCAGCAGTGGTTTAGCGGGAGGCGGCGGGGAGCTGTTTTTT. This chain connects TRBV9 to TRBJ2-2; 10 bases fit TRBD2. The CDR3 has 15 amino acids. Germline CDR1 reads SGDLS; CDR2 reads YYNGEE. Germline trimming cut 5 bases from V and 7 bases from J; bases unmatched to any gene: 8.

On this clonotype: With only one base between it and a far larger clone, this is likely a read error. The rearrangement joins TRBV28 to TRBJ2-5, with 7 bases identical to TRBD1. The V gene end was trimmed by 3 bases and the J gene end by 11 bases; junction bases not matched to a gene: 15. Looked up from germline, CDR1 is MDHEN and CDR2 is SYDVKM. The CDR3 totals 15 residues. CDR3 DNA sequence: TGTGCCAGCAGTTTCCAAGGGGGCGATAACAATGAGCAGTACTTC. Its protein product is CASSFQGGDNNEQYF.

This clonotype was observed many times. The chain has TRBV5-4 and TRBJ2-2; 7 nucleotides match TRBD2. The length of the CDR3 is 16 residues. Losses at the gene ends were 10 bases for V and 1 base for J; bases not matched to a gene: 13. Germline V lookup: CDR1 SGHNT, CDR2 YYREEE (reference sequence). The CDR3, as DNA: TGTGCCGGCCACCGCGGAGAGCGGGGGAACACCGGGGAGCTGTTTTTT. Amino acid sequence: CAGHRGERGNTGELFF. The full variable domain, rest sourced from reference TRBV5-4 and TRBJ2-2, is ETGVTQSPTHLIKTRGQQVTLRCSSQSGHNTVSWYQQALGQGPQFIFQYYREEENGRGNFPPRFSGLQFPNYSSELNVNALELDDSALYLCAGHRGERGNTGELFFGEGSRLTVL.

At least ten counts were recorded for this clonotype. The rearrangement joins TRBV4-3 to TRBJ2-3; D perhaps matches TRBD2 (5 bases). CDR1 and CDR2 (germline): LGHNA, YSLEER. V was pared by 3 bases and J by 7 bases, with 14 bases between. The CDR3 has 14 residues. The CDR3 loop reads CASSHGMSVNTQYF. DNA of the CDR3: TGCGCCAGCAGCCACGGGATGAGCGTGAATACGCAGTATTTT.

This clonotype was seen at least ten times. The chain employs TRBV28 and TRBJ2-2, with D possibly called TRBD1 or TRBD2 (6 bases each). Looked up from germline, CDR1 is MDHEN and CDR2 is SYDVKM. With 6 bases removed from V and 3 bases from J, the gap between germline ends came to 17 bases. The CDR3 length is 16 residues. CDR3 protein: CASSNWGAPDTGELFF. The CDR3 coding sequence is TGTGCCAGCAGCAATTGGGGGGCGCCGGACACCGGGGAGCTGTTTTTT.

This clonotype was seen repeatedly, ten times or more. This chain uses TRBV20-1 with TRBJ2-1; 12 bases map to TRBD2. Germline loops: CDR1 DFQATT, CDR2 SNEGSKA (reference sequence). Unmatched junction bases numbered 7, after V lost 5 bases and J lost 5 bases. This CDR3 contains 15 residues. CDR3 loop: CSAPRTSGNDNEQFF. DNA for the CDR3: TGCAGTGCTCCCCGGACTAGCGGGAACGACAATGAGCAGTTCTTC.

This clonotype was seen ten or more times. The rearrangement uses TRBV19 and TRBJ1-5, with unresolved D. V was shortened by 6 bases and J by 4 bases, with 16 bases between the two germline ends. Per the germline V gene, CDR1 is LNHDA and CDR2 is SQIVND (reference sequence). The CDR3 covers 15 residues. The chain's CDR3 is CASRGSGPSNQPQHF. As DNA, the CDR3 is TGTGCCAGTAGGGGGAGCGGGCCCTCAAATCAGCCCCAGCATTTT. The full variable domain, rest sourced from reference TRBV19 and TRBJ1-5, is DGGITQSPKYLFRKEGQNVTLSCEQNLNHDAMYWYRQDPGQGLRLIYYSQIVNDFQKGDIAEGYSVSREKKESFPLTVTSAQKNPTAFYLCASRGSGPSNQPQHFGDGTRLSIL.

In its sample, this clonotype was seen many times. The genes are TRBV20-1 and TRBJ1-5; 9 positions match TRBD1. The CDR3 sequence is 15 residues long. Germline V lookup: CDR1 DFQATT, CDR2 SNEGSKA (reference sequence). J lost 5 bases, V lost 4 bases, and 9 bases had no gene match. CDR3 DNA: TGCAGTGCTACCTCGGACAGGGGAATTGATCAGCCCCAGCATTTT. Its protein is CSATSDRGIDQPQHF.

This clonotype was observed many times. The rearrangement links TRBV5-4 to TRBJ2-1; TRBD2 aligns across 14 bases. The V gene end was trimmed by 4 bases and the J gene end by 9 bases; junction bases not matched to a gene: 6. Germline CDR1 SGHNT, CDR2 YYREEE (reference sequence). This CDR3 spans 15 amino acids. The CDR3 bases are TGTGCCAGCAGCCAAGGGACTAGCGGGAGCGTTGAGCAGTTCTTC. Translation: CASSQGTSGSVEQFF.

In its sample, this clonotype was seen many times. The chain recombines TRBV3-1 with TRBJ1-4; D gene unclear. Trimming shortened V by 1 base and J by 5 bases, and 11 bases separated the two germline ends. There are 15 residues in the CDR3. Germline V gene sequence: CDR1 LGHDT, CDR2 YNNKEL (reference sequence). This CDR3 reads CASSQGAARNEKLFF. The CDR3 region has the DNA TGTGCCAGCAGCCAAGGAGCGGCGAGGAATGAAAAACTGTTTTTT.

This clonotype has a count of ten or more. CDR3 coding DNA: TGTGCCAGCTCCCACGGGTCACGCTCCTACGAGCAGTACTTC. Translation gives CASSHGSRSYEQYF. This chain links TRBV27 with TRBJ2-7; the D is unclear. CDR1 and CDR2 (germline): MNHEY, SMNVEV (reference sequence). V gave up 8 bases and J gave up 0 bases, with 14 bases separating them. The CDR3 has 14 amino acids.

At least ten counts were recorded for this clonotype. The chain combines TRBV6-6 with TRBJ1-2; D not resolved. The length of the CDR3 is 12 residues. The V end was cut by 11 bases, the J end by 4 bases, with 14 bases between. In germline, CDR1 is MNHNY, CDR2 SVGAGI (reference sequence). The CDR3 here is CAWGGLGYGYTF. In DNA form, the CDR3 reads TGTGCCTGGGGTGGCCTGGGCTATGGCTACACCTTC.

Many counts were recorded for this clonotype. The chain joins TRBV6-1 to TRBJ2-7, with a weak D call TRBD2 (5 bases). CDR1 and CDR2 from the germline V gene are MNHNS and SASEGT. V was cut by 1 base and J by 3 bases, with 13 bases left in between. There are 15 residues in the CDR3. The CDR3 loop is CASSEGSSTHYEQYF. CDR3 bases: TGTGCCAGCAGTGAAGGTTCTAGCACTCACTACGAGCAGTACTTC.

This clonotype was recorded at least ten times. This rearrangement joins TRBV7-9 to TRBJ2-2, with 10 positions matching TRBD2. The CDR3 is 17 amino acids. Germline CDR1 SEHNR, CDR2 FQNEAQ (reference sequence). With V trimmed by 3 bases and J by 6 bases, 10 bases remained unmatched. The CDR3: CASSLGKRSGRAGELFF. The DNA for the CDR3 is TGTGCCAGCAGCTTGGGAAAACGAAGCGGGAGGGCCGGGGAGCTGTTTTTT.

This clonotype was found many times. This sequence joins TRBV6-5 and TRBJ2-7; 8 positions agree with TRBD1. CDR1 and CDR2 from the germline V gene are MNHEY and SVGAGI. V lost 6 bases, J lost 2 bases, and 3 bases stayed unmatched. The CDR3 runs to 13 residues. Here the CDR3 DNA reads TGTGCCAGCAGACCGACAGGGGCCTACGAGCAGTACTTC. Translated: CASRPTGAYEQYF.

This clonotype was recorded at least ten times. This rearrangement joins TRBV30 to TRBJ2-2; D is unclear. Per germline, CDR1 GTSNPN and CDR2 SVGIG (reference sequence). The CDR3 is made up of 11 amino acids. V lost 2 bases and J lost 6, with 4 bases in between. CDR3: CAWSRPGELFF. The CDR3 DNA sequence: TGTGCCTGGAGTCGGCCCGGGGAGCTGTTTTTT.